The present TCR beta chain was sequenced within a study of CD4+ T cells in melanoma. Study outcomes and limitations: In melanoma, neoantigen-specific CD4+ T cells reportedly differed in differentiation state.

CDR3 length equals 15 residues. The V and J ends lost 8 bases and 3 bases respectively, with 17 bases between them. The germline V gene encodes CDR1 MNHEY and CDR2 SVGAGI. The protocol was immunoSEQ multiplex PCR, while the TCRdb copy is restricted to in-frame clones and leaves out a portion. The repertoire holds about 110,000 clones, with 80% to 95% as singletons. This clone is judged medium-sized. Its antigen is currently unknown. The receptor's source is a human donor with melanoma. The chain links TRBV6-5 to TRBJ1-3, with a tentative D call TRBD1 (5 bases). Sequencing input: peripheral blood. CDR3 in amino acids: CASGPRQRGGNTIYF. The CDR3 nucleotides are TGTGCCAGCGGGCCCCGACAGAGAGGTGGAAACACCATATATTTT.